This TCR beta chain appears in the sequencing data of a study of shared T cell receptors in the human thymus. V was pared by 8 bases and J by 5 bases, with 12 bases between. In germline, CDR1 is SGHAT, CDR2 FQNNGV. This CDR3 region has 12 residues. Assay used: immunoSEQ multiplex PCR; TCRdb lists only in-frame clones, some missing. The data show roughly 560,000 clones, around 78% seen once. The same specimen was also included in a second study, on human thymus T cells. That paper notes: Serving as donors were healthy Finnish infants, each of whom was having open corrective surgery for congenital heart defects.

The rearrangement uses TRBV11-2 and TRBJ2-5; weak D call: TRBD1 (6 bases). The sequence was collected from a boy younger than two with a congenital heart defect. The specimen was thymocytes. The CDR3 DNA is TGTGCCAGCGCTCAACAGGGCGAGACCCAGTACTTC. Protein product: CASAQQGETQYF.